The next 25 T cell receptor beta chains were all read from a single sample in a study of tumor T cells in aggressive B-cell lymphoma. Sequencing used immunoSEQ multiplex PCR; TCRdb keeps in-frame clones, though not all of them. The sample has about 5,600 clones; 82% are singletons. Sequencing was done on a sample of tumor tissue. These receptors were collected from an adult with diffuse large B cell lymphoma.

J is TRBJ1-1 and V is TRBV27, with 9 bases that match TRBD1. V was pared by 5 bases and J by 4 bases, with 5 bases of the junction left unmatched. The CDR3 extends over 14 amino acids. CDR1 and CDR2 (germline): MNHEY, SMNVEV (reference sequence). This CDR3 is CASSPQGASTEAFF. CDR3 nucleotides: TGTGCCAGCAGTCCACAGGGGGCGTCCACTGAAGCTTTCTTT.

The rearrangement joins TRBV28 to TRBJ2-5; no clear D gene. This CDR3 has 12 residues. V was shortened by 9 bases and J by 4 bases, with 12 bases between the two germline ends. Germline CDR1 reads MDHEN; CDR2 reads SYDVKM. The CDR3 protein is CASFSGRETQYF. The CDR3 DNA is TGTGCCAGTTTTTCTGGCCGAGAGACCCAGTACTTC.

J is TRBJ2-3 and V is TRBV29-1, with 7 bases matching TRBD1. With 7 bases clipped from V and 3 bases from J, the junction kept 10 bases outside the gene matches. The CDR3 covers 14 residues. Germline V gene lookup returns CDR1 SQVTM and CDR2 ANQGSEA. CDR3 sequence: CSASAGGLTDTQYF. CDR3 in DNA: TGCAGCGCGAGCGCAGGGGGTCTTACAGATACGCAGTATTTT.

The CDR3 DNA reads as TGTGCCAGCACTCCGGGGGACAATGAGCAGTTCTTC. It translates to CASTPGDNEQFF. The genes are TRBV6-1 and TRBJ2-1; D is perhaps TRBD2 (6 bases). Trimming pared 7 bases from V and 5 bases from J, leaving 9 bases between. Germline V gene data show CDR1 as MNHNS and CDR2 as SASEGT. The CDR3 is 12 residues long.

This chain uses TRBV14 with TRBJ1-5; D not certain. V was shortened by 6 bases and J by 1 base, with 7 bases between the two germline ends. The CDR3 is made up of 13 amino acids. CDR1 and CDR2 (germline): SGHDN, FVKESK. CDR3 sequence (DNA): TGTGCCAGCAGTCGGGGAAGCAATCAGCCCCAGCATTTT. As protein: CASSRGSNQPQHF.

The V call is TRBV28, the J call TRBJ2-1; D is perhaps TRBD1 (6 bases). The CDR3 covers 14 residues. V gave up 2 bases and J gave up 4 bases, with 9 bases separating them. CDR1 MDHEN and CDR2 SYDVKM come from the germline V gene. CDR3 nucleotide sequence: TGTGCCAGCAGTTTACAGGGGCTGTACAATGAGCAGTTCTTC. Encoded protein: CASSLQGLYNEQFF.

In nucleotides, the CDR3 is TGTGCCAGCAGCTTAGCGGAAAGGCTAGCGTCGGGCACAGATACGCAGTATTTT. Protein sequence: CASSLAERLASGTDTQYF. The chain uses TRBV7-8 and TRBJ2-3; possibly TRBD2 for D (6 bases). Germline values: CDR1 SGHVS, CDR2 FQNEAQ. The CDR3 contains 18 residues. The germline V and J ends were trimmed by 0 bases and 1 base, with 17 bases remaining between them.

The chain combines TRBV19 with TRBJ2-1, with TRBD2 identical over 11 bases. The V segment lost 5 bases and the J segment 7 bases; nucleotides outside the gene matches: 7. Germline CDR1 and CDR2: LNHDA and SQIVND (reference sequence). CDR3 length equals 15 residues. The CDR3 loop reads CASSELAGVRNEQFF. CDR3 nucleotides: TGTGCCAGTAGTGAACTAGCGGGAGTCCGGAATGAGCAGTTCTTC.

The chain uses TRBV6-5 and TRBJ2-1; D is unresolved. The CDR3 runs 13 residues. Trimming pared 0 bases from V and 7 bases from J, leaving 7 bases between. Germline loops: CDR1 MNHEY, CDR2 SVGAGI. The CDR3 protein is CASSYSSPNEQFF. The CDR3 DNA follows: TGTGCCAGCAGTTACTCTTCTCCGAATGAGCAGTTCTTC.

This rearrangement joins TRBV7-6 to TRBJ2-1; tentatively, D is TRBD2 (5 bases). The CDR3 has 15 amino acids. Germline CDR1 reads SGHVS; CDR2 reads FNYEAQ. V lost 5 bases and J 2 bases, leaving 13 bases between the germline ends. CDR3 in DNA: TGTGCCAGCAGCCCACGGAGGAGCCCCTACAATGAGCAGTTCTTC. Translation gives CASSPRRSPYNEQFF.

The chain links TRBV29-1 to TRBJ2-7; TRBD2 aligns across 7 bases. The CDR3 totals 13 residues. The J segment lost 4 bases and the V segment lost 5 bases, leaving 8 bases of the junction unmatched. CDR1 is SQVTM, CDR2 ANQGSEA, per germline. The CDR3 region is CSVPAERGYEQYF. Here the CDR3 DNA reads TGCAGCGTTCCCGCCGAGCGGGGATACGAGCAGTACTTC.

This chain connects TRBV29-1 to TRBJ2-7; weak D call: TRBD2 (6 bases). V was clipped by 4 bases and J by 6 bases, with 16 bases between them. The CDR3 length is 13 residues. Germline CDR1 SQVTM, CDR2 ANQGSEA. Written as DNA, the CDR3 is TGCAGCGTTGGGTATCGGGGACTCGGCGAGCAGTACTTC. Protein sequence: CSVGYRGLGEQYF.

This clone has a handful of counts. The J gene is TRBJ2-1, the V gene TRBV14, with 11 positions matching TRBD1. V lost 7 bases, J lost 2 bases, and 1 base stayed unmatched. Germline V gives CDR1 SGHDN, CDR2 FVKESK. This CDR3 comprises 14 residues. The DNA for the CDR3 is TGTGCCAGCAAGGACAGGGGGCCCTACAATGAGCAGTTCTTC. Translation gives CASKDRGPYNEQFF.

The chain links TRBV18 to TRBJ1-2; D may be TRBD1 (5 bases). Germline lookup yields CDR1 KGHSH and CDR2 LQKENI. The CDR3 spans 15 residues. V was clipped by 3 bases and J by 5 bases, with 16 bases between them. The DNA for the CDR3 is TGTGCCAGCTCACCTAGACAGCGCCCAGAGTATGGCTACACCTTC. The encoded protein is CASSPRQRPEYGYTF.

This chain uses TRBV7-2 with TRBJ2-6; a possible D gene is TRBD2 (5 bases). The CDR3 consists of 15 residues. V dropped 2 bases and J dropped 4 bases, with 9 bases sitting between them. Germline V gene lookup returns CDR1 SGHTA and CDR2 FQGNSA. CDR3: CASSLMRAGANVLTF. The CDR3 DNA reads as TGTGCCAGCAGCTTAATGAGGGCCGGGGCCAACGTCCTGACTTTC. The whole variable domain, remainder taken from reference TRBV7-2 and TRBJ2-6, is GAGVSQSPSNKVTEKGKDVELRCDPISGHTALYWYRQSLGQGLEFLIYFQGNSAPDKSGLPSDRFSAERTGGSVSTLTIQRTQQEDSAVYLCASSLMRAGANVLTFGAGSRLTVL.

The chain combines TRBV5-4 with TRBJ2-7, with 9 positions matching TRBD1. The CDR3 is 15 amino acids. V lost 4 bases to trimming and J lost 9 bases; unmatched junction nucleotides: 14. Germline CDR1 reads SGHNT; CDR2 reads YYREEE (reference sequence). CDR3 sequence: CASSTAGTGNQGQYF. For the CDR3, the DNA is TGTGCCAGCAGCACTGCCGGGACAGGGAATCAAGGGCAGTACTTC.

The chain employs TRBV6-5 and TRBJ1-3; a weak D match, TRBD1 (5 bases). Trimming left V 11 bases short and J 0 bases short, with 14 bases between. Germline lookup yields CDR1 MNHEY and CDR2 SVGAGI. The CDR3 consists of 14 residues. The CDR3: CASGDPNSGNTIYF. The DNA for the CDR3 is TGTGCCTCGGGGGACCCAAACTCTGGAAACACCATATATTTT.

V is TRBV28 and J is TRBJ1-2; 10 nucleotides line up with TRBD1. CDR1 is MDHEN and CDR2 is SYDVKM in the germline V gene. The ends lost 5 bases at V and 7 bases at J; junction bases unmatched: 7. This CDR3 comprises 14 residues. CDR3 in amino acids: CASSPTGTGAGYTF. The CDR3 DNA follows: TGTGCCAGCAGTCCAACCGGGACAGGGGCTGGCTACACCTTC.

Comments on this clone: Other DNA sequences of this sample code for an identical CDR3. The chain employs TRBV6-5 and TRBJ2-7; D perhaps matches TRBD2 (5 bases). The V gene lost 2 bases and the J gene lost 2 bases, with 10 bases spanning the gap. The CDR3 spans 14 residues. CDR1 and CDR2 from the germline V gene are MNHEY and SVGAGI. CDR3 nucleotide sequence: TGTGCCAGCAGTTACGGGAGAAGGGCCTACGAGCAGTACTTC. This encodes CASSYGRRAYEQYF.

V is TRBV5-4 and J is TRBJ2-7; 8 bases agree with TRBD1. The CDR3 has 15 amino acids. With V trimmed by 4 bases and J by 1 base, 7 bases remained unmatched. Germline lookup yields CDR1 SGHNT and CDR2 YYREEE (reference sequence). The CDR3 reads CASSPGQGKSYEQYF. The CDR3 DNA follows: TGTGCCAGCAGCCCTGGACAGGGCAAATCCTACGAGCAGTACTTC.

The J gene is TRBJ1-4, the V gene TRBV5-1, with unresolved D. Germline values: CDR1 SGHRS, CDR2 YFSETQ. The CDR3 covers 15 residues. Trimming shortened V by 4 bases and J by 3 bases, and 13 bases separated the two germline ends. The CDR3 DNA reads TGCGCCAGCAGCACACGGGCGGGAGCTAATGAAAAACTGTTTTTT. Encoded protein: CASSTRAGANEKLFF.

This clone was observed a few times. The chain joins TRBV2 to TRBJ2-7, with D possibly matching TRBD2 (6 bases). V lost 3 bases and J 3 bases, leaving 12 bases between the germline ends. This CDR3 is built from 14 residues. Germline CDR1 SNHLY, CDR2 FYNNEI. For the CDR3, the DNA is TGTGCCAGCAGTGAGGGGGGACGTATCTACGAGCAGTACTTC. Its protein is CASSEGGRIYEQYF.

This chain uses TRBV6-1 with TRBJ2-5; D tentatively fits TRBD1 or TRBD2 (6 bases each). Germline V CDR1 and CDR2: MNHNS, SASEGT. V was shortened by 6 bases and J by 5 bases, with 16 bases between the two germline ends. This CDR3 has 14 residues. Here the CDR3 DNA reads TGTGCCAGCAGGGAACAGGGTGCGGGGGAGACCCAGTACTTC. Its protein is CASREQGAGETQYF.

V and J are TRBV11-2 and TRBJ2-7; 9 bases fit TRBD1. CDR1 SGHAT and CDR2 FQNNGV come from the germline V gene. CDR3 size: 14 residues. V gave up 4 bases and J gave up 2 bases; unmatched junction bases: 3. In nucleotides, the CDR3 is TGTGCCAGCAGCTCCGGGACAGGGACCTACGAGCAGTACTTC. As protein: CASSSGTGTYEQYF.

This clone was recorded a few times. This chain connects TRBV4-1 to TRBJ2-1; D is unclear. Trimming took off 3 bases at V and 15 bases at J, with 15 bases between the two ends. Germline V CDR1 and CDR2: MGHRA, YSYEKL. CDR3 length equals 12 residues. DNA for the CDR3: TGCGCCAGCAGCCAGGAACATTCGCCGGGGTTCTTC. Translation: CASSQEHSPGFF.